These 20 T cell receptor beta chains share one sample of origin, sequenced in a study of blood T cell repertoires in COVID-19. Produced via immunoSEQ multiplex PCR; TCRdb's table is partial and in-frame only. This sample carries about 120,000 clones, 87% of them seen once, and the ten largest clones take 25% to 35%. The specimen was peripheral blood. The receptors originated from a woman aged 70-85 years with acute or convalescent COVID-19.

This sequence joins TRBV19 and TRBJ1-6; the D is unclear. This CDR3 has 15 residues. The germline V and J ends were trimmed by 7 bases and 9 bases, with 19 bases remaining between them. The germline V gene has CDR1 LNHDA and CDR2 SQIVND (reference sequence). CDR3 loop: CASTRGWGSGSPLHF. CDR3 coding DNA: TGTGCCAGTACCAGAGGGTGGGGTTCGGGTTCACCCCTCCACTTT.

The CDR3 DNA reads TGTGCCACCTCCCAAGGACAGGACTTTGAAAAACTGTTTTTT. Residues: CATSQGQDFEKLFF. This chain uses TRBV28 with TRBJ1-4, with TRBD1 matching 7 bases. Germline assignment: CDR1 MDHEN and CDR2 SYDVKM. This CDR3 comprises 14 residues. J was trimmed by 7 bases and V by 10 bases; bases with no gene match: 12. Looking up the rest from reference TRBV28 and TRBJ1-4 gives the full variable domain: DVKVTQSSRYLVKRTGEKVFLECVQDMDHENMFWYRQDPGLGLRLIYFSYDVKMKEKGDIPEGYSVSREKKERFSLILESASTNQTSMYLCATSQGQDFEKLFFGSGTQLSVL.

This clone was detected only once. This sequence joins TRBV9 and TRBJ1-1, with a weak D call TRBD1 (5 bases). The germline CDR1 and CDR2 sequences are SGDLS and YYNGEE. Trimming cost V 2 bases and J 5 bases, with 10 bases left between them. This CDR3 has 13 residues. The CDR3 DNA reads TGTGCCAGCAGCGTGCAGGGTGGGACTGAAGCTTTCTTT. It translates to CASSVQGGTEAFF.

The chain couples TRBV28 to TRBJ1-1; no firm D call. CDR3 size: 17 residues. Trimming took 5 bases from V and 7 from J, leaving 26 bases between them. Germline lookup yields CDR1 MDHEN and CDR2 SYDVKM. The CDR3 spells CASSATALTPTGDEAFF. The CDR3 region has the DNA TGTGCCAGCAGTGCAACCGCCCTTACACCGACGGGAGATGAAGCTTTCTTT.

The rearrangement joins TRBV10-3 to TRBJ1-2, with D perhaps matching TRBD1 (6 bases). Germline V gene data show CDR1 as ENHRY and CDR2 as SYGVKD. V was trimmed by 0 bases and J by 4 bases, leaving 15 bases between them. This CDR3 contains 16 residues. The CDR3 nucleotides are TGTGCCATCAGTGAGTCGGGGGGGCCCTCCGGCTATGGCTACACCTTC. Protein sequence: CAISESGGPSGYGYTF.

The J gene is TRBJ2-7, the V gene TRBV6-6; a weak D match, TRBD2 (8 bases). V shed 5 bases and J shed 1 base, with 21 bases lying between them. Germline assignment: CDR1 MNHNY and CDR2 SVGAGI (reference sequence). The CDR3 contains 17 residues. The CDR3 loop is CASSRPGTRGPSYEQYF. DNA for the CDR3: TGTGCCAGCAGTCGTCCCGGGACTAGGGGGCCTTCCTACGAGCAGTACTTC.

This clone was seen only once. The chain has TRBV15 and TRBJ1-2, with D possibly matching TRBD1 (5 bases). The germline V gene has CDR1 LNHNV and CDR2 YYDKDF (reference sequence). The germline V and J ends were trimmed by 0 bases and 8 bases, with 13 bases remaining between them. The CDR3 is made up of 14 amino acids. CDR3 DNA sequence: TGTGCCACCAGCAGAGAGAGCCAGGGTTGGGGCTACACCTTC. This encodes CATSRESQGWGYTF. Complete variable domain (other parts from reference TRBV15 and TRBJ1-2): DAMVIQNPRYQVTQFGKPVTLSCSQTLNHNVMYWYQQKSSQAPKLLFHYYDKDFNNEADTPDNFQSRRPNTSFCFLDIRSPGLGDTAMYLCATSRESQGWGYTFGSGTRLTVV.

This chain uses TRBV28 with TRBJ1-2; D not certain. This CDR3 has 14 residues. Deletions cut 6 bases from V and 5 bases from J, with 16 bases between. Germline assignment: CDR1 MDHEN and CDR2 SYDVKM. The CDR3 sequence: CASSFSGFGYGYTF. CDR3 sequence (DNA): TGTGCCAGCAGCTTCTCCGGTTTCGGGTATGGCTACACCTTC.

This sequence joins TRBV4-2 and TRBJ1-2; D might be TRBD1 (5 bases). Between the trimmed V and J ends, which lost 0 bases and 0 bases, there was a span of 17 bases. The CDR3 is made up of 18 amino acids. Germline loops: CDR1 LGHNA, CDR2 YNFKEQ. The CDR3 protein is CASSQEGGGSLPNYGYTF. The CDR3 DNA sequence: TGTGCCAGCAGCCAAGAAGGCGGGGGGAGCCTTCCTAACTATGGCTACACCTTC.

V usage is TRBV5-4 and J usage is TRBJ1-1; the D is unclear. V gave up 1 base and J gave up 7 bases, with 5 bases separating them. The CDR3 totals 11 residues. The germline V gene encodes CDR1 SGHNT and CDR2 YYREEE (reference sequence). The CDR3, as DNA: TGTGCCAGCAGCTTGACCGGTGAAGCTTTCTTT. As protein: CASSLTGEAFF.

The rearrangement links TRBV9 to TRBJ2-7; 11 nucleotides match TRBD1. The CDR3 is 15 amino acids. The germline V gene has CDR1 SGDLS and CDR2 YYNGEE. V lost 0 bases and J lost 3; bases outside the gene matches: 2. The CDR3 is CASSVAGQGVYEQYF. The CDR3 region has the DNA TGTGCCAGCAGCGTAGCGGGACAGGGGGTCTACGAGCAGTACTTC.

The V gene is TRBV12-3 or TRBV12-4, the J gene TRBJ2-2; possibly TRBD1 for D (6 bases). The CDR3 is 13 amino acids. V lost 6 bases and J lost 5, with 10 bases in between. The CDR3: CASRGAGTGELFF. CDR3 nucleotide sequence: TGTGCCAGCAGGGGGGCAGGGACCGGGGAGCTGTTTTTT.

The chain has TRBV6-5 and TRBJ1-1; TRBD1 is a possible D gene (5 bases). V lost 5 bases and J 10 bases, leaving 17 bases between the germline ends. Germline V lookup: CDR1 MNHEY, CDR2 SVGAGI. This CDR3 has 13 residues. The CDR3 sequence is CASSIDRPKGAFF. CDR3 sequence (DNA): TGTGCCAGCAGTATCGACAGACCCAAGGGAGCTTTCTTT.

This clone has only a few counts. The rearrangement joins TRBV12-5 to TRBJ2-3, with D maybe TRBD2 (6 bases). The germline gives CDR1 LGHNT, CDR2 FRNRAP. V dropped 4 bases and J dropped 9 bases, with 11 bases sitting between them. CDR3 length: 12 amino acids. In DNA form, the CDR3 reads TGTGCTAGTGGTTCCACCCGGGGGACGCAGTATTTT. Translated: CASGSTRGTQYF.

The chain has TRBV19 and TRBJ1-5; 7 nucleotides match TRBD1. The CDR3 consists of 14 residues. Germline V gene data show CDR1 as LNHDA and CDR2 as SQIVND (reference sequence). Trimming took 4 bases from V and 6 from J; bases not matched to a gene: 6. The CDR3 loop reads CASSRQGAVQPQHF. The CDR3 nucleotides read TGTGCCAGTAGTAGACAGGGTGCGGTTCAGCCCCAGCATTTT.

The chain recombines TRBV30 with TRBJ1-5, with a possible D match to TRBD1 (5 bases). The CDR3 is made up of 13 amino acids. Trimming removed 2 bases from V and 6 bases from J, with 11 bases in between. Per the germline V gene, CDR1 is GTSNPN and CDR2 is SVGIG (reference sequence). CDR3 DNA sequence: TGTGCCTGGAGTCTGAGGGGAGGTCAGCCCCAGCATTTT. Translating it yields CAWSLRGGQPQHF.

V and J are TRBV11-2 and TRBJ2-7; D is possibly TRBD1 (5 bases). This CDR3 is 15 amino acids long. Germline loops: CDR1 SGHAT, CDR2 FQNNGV. V lost 5 bases, J lost 0 bases, and 14 bases lay in between. CDR3 nucleotides: TGTGCCAGCAGCCCGGTAGGGGTTGGCTCCTACGAGCAGTACTTC. It yields the protein CASSPVGVGSYEQYF.

The chain carries TRBV11-2 and TRBJ2-4; 13 bases are shared with TRBD2. The ends lost 5 bases at V and 0 bases at J; junction bases unmatched: 10. Germline V gene lookup returns CDR1 SGHAT and CDR2 FQNNGV. The CDR3 sequence is 19 residues long. CDR3 DNA sequence: TGTGCCAGCAGCATCGGACTAGCGGGGGATACTCTAGCCAAAAACATTCAGTACTTC. Translation gives CASSIGLAGDTLAKNIQYF.

V gene TRBV7-6 combines with J gene TRBJ2-6, with TRBD1 as a possible D gene (5 bases). The CDR3 length is 16 residues. Deletions cut 5 bases from V and 0 bases from J, with 11 bases between. Germline V gene sequence: CDR1 SGHVS, CDR2 FNYEAQ. The CDR3 region is CASSNRQSSGANVLTF. The CDR3 bases are TGTGCCAGCAGCAACAGACAGAGCTCTGGGGCCAACGTCCTGACTTTC.

The chain combines TRBV3-1 (or the pseudogene TRBV3-2) with TRBJ2-5; 8 bases line up with TRBD1. Germline CDR1 is LGHDT and CDR2 is YNNKEL (reference sequence). The CDR3 runs 13 residues. V shed 3 bases and J 5 bases; nucleotides not matched to a gene: 2. This CDR3 reads CASSQDRVETQYF. CDR3 sequence (DNA): TGTGCCAGCAGCCAGGACAGGGTGGAGACCCAGTACTTC.